Below are 11 T cell receptor beta chains sequenced from a single sample in a study of regulatory and conventional T cells in RAG deficiency. Assay used: immunoSEQ multiplex PCR; TCRdb lists only in-frame clones, some missing. This sample has 30,000 to 40,000 clones, with approximately 89% found just once. A further study also used this sample, focusing on regulatory T cells. In that study: The primer mix had 52 TRBV and 13 TRBJ primers.

The sequencing sample was made of CD8+ T cells sorted from blood. All receptors come from a human donor in good health.

The table lists this clone with a count of one. V usage is TRBV6-5 and J usage is TRBJ1-2, with D tentatively TRBD1 (6 bases). V lost 5 bases and J lost 2, with 12 bases in between. In germline, CDR1 is MNHEY, CDR2 SVGAGI. The length of the CDR3 is 14 residues. The CDR3 reads CASSPIDRNYGYTF. The DNA of the CDR3 is TGTGCCAGCAGTCCCATCGACAGGAACTATGGCTACACCTTC.

This clone was picked up a small number of times. The chain has TRBV28 and TRBJ1-2; D gene unclear. The V end lost 2 bases, the J end lost 0 bases, and 13 bases lay between the germline ends. The CDR3 totals 16 residues. Germline V CDR1 and CDR2: MDHEN, SYDVKM. CDR3 amino acids: CASSLLAPLSNYGYTF. As DNA, the CDR3 is TGTGCCAGCAGTTTACTGGCCCCATTATCTAACTATGGCTACACCTTC.

This clone has more than one count but fewer than ten. This chain joins TRBV19 and TRBJ1-3; D gene unclear. The germline V gene encodes CDR1 LNHDA and CDR2 SQIVND (reference sequence). The CDR3 totals 14 residues. Trimming shortened V by 9 bases and J by 0 bases, and 12 bases separated the two germline ends. CDR3 residues: CASVRSTSGNTIYF. CDR3 DNA sequence: TGTGCCAGCGTCAGGAGCACCTCTGGAAACACCATATATTTT.

In its sample, this clone was seen once. The chain employs TRBV7-9 and TRBJ2-7; no reliable D call. Looked up from germline, CDR1 is SEHNR and CDR2 is FQNEAQ (reference sequence). The CDR3 totals 13 residues. Deletions cut 1 base from V and 6 bases from J, with 10 bases between. The CDR3 nucleotides read TGTGCCAGCAGCTTAGGTTCTCGGGTCGAGCAGTACTTC. Translating it yields CASSLGSRVEQYF. Using reference TRBV7-9 and TRBJ2-7 for the parts outside the CDR3, the full variable domain is DTGVSQNPRHKITKRGQNVTFRCDPISEHNRLYWYRQTLGQGPEFLTYFQNEAQLEKSRLLSDRFSAERPKGSFSTLEIQRTEQGDSAMYLCASSLGSRVEQYFGPGTRLTVT.

The chain combines TRBV5-1 with TRBJ1-4, with a tentative D call TRBD1 (6 bases). The CDR3 has 15 residues. V gave up 4 bases and J gave up 1 base, with 11 bases separating them. CDR1 SGHRS and CDR2 YFSETQ come from the germline V gene. CDR3: CASSKPQGTNEKLFF. Written as DNA, the CDR3 is TGCGCCAGCAGCAAACCACAGGGAACTAATGAAAAACTGTTTTTT. The full variable domain, completed using reference TRBV5-1 and TRBJ1-4, is KAGVTQTPRYLIKTRGQQVTLSCSPISGHRSVSWYQQTPGQGLQFLFEYFSETQRNKGNFPGRFSGRQFSNSRSEMNVSTLELGDSALYLCASSKPQGTNEKLFFGSGTQLSVL.

The CDR3 DNA reads TGTGCCAGCTCACAAACCGGGACGACTGAAGCTTTCTTT. Residues: CASSQTGTTEAFF. The genes are TRBV18 and TRBJ1-1; D might be TRBD1 (5 bases). V shed 4 bases and J shed 5 bases, with 11 bases lying between them. Germline values: CDR1 KGHSH, CDR2 LQKENI. CDR3 length: 13 amino acids.

The rearrangement uses TRBV6-1 and TRBJ1-1, with D possibly being TRBD1 (6 bases). Trimming left V 1 base short and J 2 bases short, with 14 bases between. From germline, CDR1 is MNHNS and CDR2 SASEGT. The CDR3 covers 16 residues. CDR3 residues: CASSEGGLSRNTEAFF. The CDR3 DNA sequence: TGTGCCAGCAGTGAAGGGGGGCTCTCCCGTAACACTGAAGCTTTCTTT.

The chain employs TRBV4-2 and TRBJ2-7; D possibly corresponds to TRBD2 (5 bases). The length of the CDR3 is 15 residues. The V gene lost 3 bases and the J gene lost 0 bases, with 12 bases spanning the gap. Germline-derived CDR1 and CDR2 are LGHNA and YNFKEQ. The CDR3 loop reads CASSQTIGLSYEQYF. For the CDR3, the DNA is TGTGCCAGCAGCCAGACGATAGGACTCTCCTACGAGCAGTACTTC.

The gene calls are TRBV5-5 and TRBJ2-1; the D is unclear. This CDR3 has 14 amino acids. Germline V lookup: CDR1 SGHKS, CDR2 YYEKEE (reference sequence). The V and J ends lost 4 bases and 2 bases respectively, with 10 bases between them. The CDR3 DNA reads as TGTGCCAGCAGCCCCTGGGCAGCCTACAATGAGCAGTTCTTC. Protein product: CASSPWAAYNEQFF.

This clone was seen only once. The chain uses TRBV9 and TRBJ1-2, with a weak D call TRBD1 (6 bases). V was shortened by 0 bases and J by 4 bases, with 10 bases between the two germline ends. The germline CDR1 and CDR2 sequences are SGDLS and YYNGEE. The CDR3 covers 14 residues. Here the CDR3 DNA reads TGTGCCAGCAGCGTAGCGGCGACAGGCTATGGCTACACCTTC. Its protein product is CASSVAATGYGYTF.

The chain links TRBV19 to TRBJ2-1; 8 bases align to TRBD2. Germline-derived CDR1 and CDR2 are LNHDA and SQIVND (reference sequence). Trimming removed 1 base from V and 4 bases from J; junction bases left unmatched: 6. The length of the CDR3 is 16 residues. CDR3 sequence (DNA): TGTGCCAGTAGTATAGCGGGCGGGGGGACTTACAATGAGCAGTTCTTC. Residues: CASSIAGGGTYNEQFF.